The 17 T cell receptor beta chains reported below all come from one sample, sequenced in a study of radiotherapy plus CTLA-4 blockade in lung cancer. Sequenced by immunoSEQ multiplex PCR; TCRdb stores in-frame clones only, minus some. The sample consists of under 100,000 clones, around four fifths of them appearing once. The sample in question was peripheral blood, obtained from a patient treated with radiotherapy plus ipilimumab. The receptors here all came from a human donor with non-small cell lung cancer that progressed on radiotherapy plus ipilimumab.

The chain recombines TRBV30 with TRBJ1-1, with a possible D match to TRBD1 (6 bases). The CDR3 runs to 13 residues. CDR1 GTSNPN and CDR2 SVGIG come from the germline V gene (reference sequence). V was clipped by 8 bases and J by 8 bases, with 21 bases between them. The CDR3 loop reads CARRQGLHSEAFF. Written as DNA, the CDR3 is TGTGCCCGAAGGCAGGGGCTACACAGCGAAGCTTTCTTT.

The chain has TRBV7-2 and TRBJ2-1, with 7 positions matching TRBD1. The CDR3 is 14 residues long. CDR1 is SGHTA, CDR2 FQGNSA, per germline. The V and J ends lost 5 bases and 4 bases, in that order; junction bases with no gene match: 5. The CDR3 coding sequence is TGTGCCAGCAGCCGACAGGGTACATACAATGAGCAGTTCTTC. It specifies CASSRQGTYNEQFF. Filled out from reference TRBV7-2 and TRBJ2-1, the complete variable domain reads GAGVSQSPSNKVTEKGKDVELRCDPISGHTALYWYRQSLGQGLEFLIYFQGNSAPDKSGLPSDRFSAERTGGSVSTLTIQRTQQEDSAVYLCASSRQGTYNEQFFGPGTRLTVL.

The V gene is TRBV19, the J gene TRBJ1-1; D may be TRBD1 (6 bases). V gave up 4 bases and J gave up 6 bases, with 12 bases separating them. Germline V gives CDR1 LNHDA, CDR2 SQIVND (reference sequence). This CDR3 comprises 13 residues. Here the CDR3 DNA reads TGTGCCAGTAGTAGCTTACAGGGTCCTGAAGCTTTCTTT. Translation gives CASSSLQGPEAFF.

The chain has TRBV2 and TRBJ2-7; the D is unclear. Deletions cut 4 bases from V and 1 base from J, with 5 bases between. Germline V lookup: CDR1 SNHLY, CDR2 FYNNEI. CDR3 length: 12 amino acids. The CDR3: CASSGESYEQYF. The CDR3 DNA follows: TGTGCCAGCAGTGGAGAGTCCTACGAGCAGTACTTC.

V is TRBV9 and J is TRBJ1-1, with 7 bases fitting TRBD1. The germline V gene has CDR1 SGDLS and CDR2 YYNGEE. The CDR3 runs 15 residues. V gave up 0 bases and J gave up 5 bases; unmatched junction bases: 7. This CDR3 is CASSVASQGVTEAFF. For the CDR3, the DNA is TGTGCCAGCAGCGTAGCGTCCCAGGGGGTAACTGAAGCTTTCTTT.

The J gene is TRBJ1-1, the V gene TRBV19, with D possibly matching TRBD1 (5 bases). Germline V lookup: CDR1 LNHDA, CDR2 SQIVND (reference sequence). The CDR3 sequence is 13 residues long. V was shortened by 6 bases and J by 1 base, with 9 bases between the two germline ends. The DNA of the CDR3 is TGTGCCAGTAGAGGGGCGGGGAACACTGAAGCTTTCTTT. It yields the protein CASRGAGNTEAFF.

The chain employs TRBV27 and TRBJ2-7; D gene ambiguous. CDR1 is MNHEY, CDR2 SMNVEV, per germline (reference sequence). The V end was cut by 8 bases, the J end by 3 bases, with 11 bases between. The CDR3 spans 12 residues. The DNA of the CDR3 is TGTGCCAGCGGGGTCAGCTACTACGAGCAGTACTTC. It codes for CASGVSYYEQYF.

The J gene is TRBJ1-1, the V gene TRBV5-1; D unresolved. The germline gives CDR1 SGHRS, CDR2 YFSETQ. With 5 bases removed from V and 1 base from J, the gap between germline ends came to 15 bases. This CDR3 contains 15 residues. CDR3 nucleotide sequence: TGCGCCAGCAGGCCCGAGCGGCGCACGAACACTGAAGCTTTCTTT. It encodes CASRPERRTNTEAFF.

V usage is TRBV5-1 and J usage is TRBJ2-1; 11 bases line up with TRBD2. Trimming took 0 bases from V and 8 from J; bases not matched to a gene: 4. From germline, CDR1 is SGHRS and CDR2 YFSETQ. This CDR3 is 15 amino acids long. In DNA, the CDR3 is TGCGCCAGCAGCTTGGGGACTAGCGGGTCTGATGAGCAGTTCTTC. This sequence encodes CASSLGTSGSDEQFF.

The chain links TRBV6-1 to TRBJ1-4, with 8 nucleotides matching TRBD1. The germline gives CDR1 MNHNS, CDR2 SASEGT. With V trimmed by 7 bases and J by 7 bases, 11 bases remained unmatched. There are 15 residues in the CDR3. CDR3 amino acids: CASILGQGGGEKLFF. CDR3 coding DNA: TGTGCCAGCATCTTAGGACAGGGTGGCGGTGAAAAACTGTTTTTT.

The chain recombines TRBV7-2 with TRBJ1-1; 7 bases are shared with TRBD1. Germline V gene sequence: CDR1 SGHTA, CDR2 FQGNSA. The V gene end was trimmed by 6 bases and the J gene end by 0 bases; junction bases not matched to a gene: 7. CDR3 length: 15 residues. CDR3 sequence reads: CASRSPGTVNTEAFF. CDR3 bases: TGTGCCAGCAGGTCACCCGGGACAGTGAACACTGAAGCTTTCTTT.

The chain uses TRBV20-1 and TRBJ2-1; D not resolved. V dropped 3 bases and J dropped 6 bases, with 6 bases sitting between them. CDR1 is DFQATT and CDR2 is SNEGSKA in the germline V gene (reference sequence). This CDR3 is 11 amino acids long. The chain's CDR3 is CSASPLNEQFF. DNA for the CDR3: TGCAGTGCTAGCCCACTCAATGAGCAGTTCTTC.

This clone was seen only a few times. The V and J genes are TRBV7-5 and TRBJ2-2; the tabulated D call, TRBD2, remains unverified against the DNA. TRBV7-5 constitutes a pseudogene. The length of the CDR3 is 13 residues. The DNA of the CDR3 is TGTGTCCCTTCCGCGGTGGACACCGGGGAGCTGTTTTTT. Amino acid sequence: CVPSAVDTGELFF.

The chain employs TRBV7-2 and TRBJ1-2, with unresolved D. The CDR3 covers 12 residues. Per the germline V gene, CDR1 is SGHTA and CDR2 is FQGNSA. V was shortened by 5 bases and J by 5 bases, with 9 bases between the two germline ends. The CDR3 nucleotides read TGTGCCAGCAGCCCTGGGAGTTATGGCTACACCTTC. It encodes CASSPGSYGYTF. Looking up the rest from reference TRBV7-2 and TRBJ1-2 gives the full variable domain: GAGVSQSPSNKVTEKGKDVELRCDPISGHTALYWYRQSLGQGLEFLIYFQGNSAPDKSGLPSDRFSAERTGGSVSTLTIQRTQQEDSAVYLCASSPGSYGYTFGSGTRLTVV.

This clone appeared a few times. This rearrangement joins TRBV7-9 to TRBJ2-7; 8 bases align to TRBD1. The junction had 2 bases not matched to a gene; V was cut back by 4 bases and J by 3 bases. This CDR3 is built from 13 residues. Germline loops: CDR1 SEHNR, CDR2 FQNEAQ (reference sequence). The CDR3 loop reads CASSSDRGYEQYF. CDR3 DNA: TGTGCCAGCAGCTCCGACAGGGGCTACGAGCAGTACTTC. The complete variable domain, with remaining parts taken from reference TRBV7-9 and TRBJ2-7, reads DTGVSQNPRHKITKRGQNVTFRCDPISEHNRLYWYRQTLGQGPEFLTYFQNEAQLEKSRLLSDRFSAERPKGSFSTLEIQRTEQGDSAMYLCASSSDRGYEQYFGPGTRLTVT.

The chain couples TRBV5-4 to TRBJ1-2; TRBD1 aligns across 10 bases. Per germline, CDR1 SGHNT and CDR2 YYREEE (reference sequence). J gave up 8 bases and V 0 bases, and 13 bases lay outside the gene matches. This CDR3 has 17 residues. The CDR3 reads CASSLAGQGGTTLGYTF. The CDR3 DNA sequence: TGTGCCAGCAGCTTGGCTGGACAGGGGGGAACCACCTTAGGCTACACCTTC.

The chain combines TRBV27 with TRBJ1-5, with D possibly being TRBD1 (6 bases). Trimming cost V 5 bases and J 1 base, with 12 bases left between them. The CDR3 totals 15 residues. CDR1 MNHEY and CDR2 SMNVEV come from the germline V gene (reference sequence). In DNA, the CDR3 is TGTGCCAGCAGTGACAGGCCCGGGAGCAATCAGCCCCAGCATTTT. Protein sequence: CASSDRPGSNQPQHF.